This paragraph covers one T cell receptor beta chain sequence. Antigen: not known. Germline assignment: CDR1 SGHKS and CDR2 YYEKEE (reference sequence). Trimming took 2 bases from V and 2 from J, leaving 10 bases between them. This CDR3 region has 14 residues. These data originate in a study of graft-versus-host responses after intestinal transplantation. Libraries were prepared by immunoSEQ multiplex PCR; TCRdb keeps only in-frame clonotypes and omits some of them. The sample records about 39,000 clones, roughly 95% being singletons. This chain uses TRBV5-5 with TRBJ1-1; no clear D gene. This receptor was taken from a human donor who was the organ donor for an intestinal transplant. The specimen comprised unstimulated CD8+ T cells sorted from spleen or lymph node cells, sampled before transplant. CDR3 coding DNA: TGTGCCAGCAGCTTAACGCGGGGTAACACTGAAGCTTTCTTT. Protein: CASSLTRGNTEAFF.